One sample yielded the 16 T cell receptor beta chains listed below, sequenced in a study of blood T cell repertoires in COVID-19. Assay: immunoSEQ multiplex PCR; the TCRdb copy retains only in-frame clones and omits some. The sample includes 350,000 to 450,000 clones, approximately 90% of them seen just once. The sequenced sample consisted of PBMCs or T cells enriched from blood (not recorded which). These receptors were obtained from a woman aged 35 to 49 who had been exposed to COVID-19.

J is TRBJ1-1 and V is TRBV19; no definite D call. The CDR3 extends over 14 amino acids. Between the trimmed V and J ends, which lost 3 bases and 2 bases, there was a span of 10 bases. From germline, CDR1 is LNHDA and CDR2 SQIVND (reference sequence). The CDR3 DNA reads TGTGCCAGTAGTATGTTCTATTTTAACACTGAAGCTTTCTTT. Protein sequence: CASSMFYFNTEAFF.

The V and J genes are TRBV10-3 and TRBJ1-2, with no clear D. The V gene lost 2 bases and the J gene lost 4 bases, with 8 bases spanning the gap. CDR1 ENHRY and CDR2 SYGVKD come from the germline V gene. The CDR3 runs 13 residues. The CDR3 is CAISESGSYGYTF. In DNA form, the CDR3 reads TGTGCCATCAGTGAGAGCGGTTCCTATGGCTACACCTTC.

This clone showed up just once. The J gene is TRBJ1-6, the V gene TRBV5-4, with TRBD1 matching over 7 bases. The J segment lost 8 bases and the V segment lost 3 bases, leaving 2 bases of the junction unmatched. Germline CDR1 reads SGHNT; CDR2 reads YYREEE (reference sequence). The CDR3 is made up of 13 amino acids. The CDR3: CASSYRGDSPLHF. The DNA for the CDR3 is TGTGCCAGCAGCTACAGGGGCGATTCACCCCTCCACTTT.

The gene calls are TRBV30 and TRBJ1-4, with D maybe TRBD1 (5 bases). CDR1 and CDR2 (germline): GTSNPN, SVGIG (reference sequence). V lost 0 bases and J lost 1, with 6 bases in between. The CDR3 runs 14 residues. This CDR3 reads CAWSVRGTNEKLFF. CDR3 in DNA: TGTGCCTGGAGTGTAAGGGGAACTAATGAAAAACTGTTTTTT.

The CDR3 DNA follows: TGCGCCAGCAGCCATGCACTATTGACAGGGGATAGCTCCTACAATGAGCAGTTCTTC. This codes for CASSHALLTGDSSYNEQFF. This chain connects TRBV4-3 to TRBJ2-1; 8 bases fit TRBD1. The CDR3 has 19 amino acids. Trimming cost V 3 bases and J 0 bases; bases outside gene matches: 13. Germline V gene sequence: CDR1 LGHNA, CDR2 YSLEER.

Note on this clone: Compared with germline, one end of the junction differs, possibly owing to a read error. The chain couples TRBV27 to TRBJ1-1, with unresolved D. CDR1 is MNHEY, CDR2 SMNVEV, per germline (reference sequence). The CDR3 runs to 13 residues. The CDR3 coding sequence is TGTGCCAACAGTTTATCGGCGAACACTGAAGCTTTCTTT. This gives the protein CANSLSANTEAFF.

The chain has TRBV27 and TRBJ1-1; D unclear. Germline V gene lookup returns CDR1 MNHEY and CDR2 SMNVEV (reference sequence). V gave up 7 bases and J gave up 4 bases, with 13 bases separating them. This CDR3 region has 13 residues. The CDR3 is CASINPSGTEAFF. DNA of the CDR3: TGTGCCAGCATTAACCCTTCGGGCACTGAAGCTTTCTTT.

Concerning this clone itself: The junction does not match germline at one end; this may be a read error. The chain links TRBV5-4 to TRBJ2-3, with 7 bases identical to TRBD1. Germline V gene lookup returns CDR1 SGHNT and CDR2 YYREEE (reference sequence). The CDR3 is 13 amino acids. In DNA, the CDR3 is TGTGCCAGCAGTGAAGGGGGCACAAATACGCAGTATTTT. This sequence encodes CASSEGGTNTQYF. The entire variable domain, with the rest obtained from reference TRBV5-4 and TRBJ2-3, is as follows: ETGVTQSPTHLIKTRGQQVTLRCSSQSGHNTVSWYQQALGQGPQFIFQYYREEENGRGNFPPRFSGLQFPNYSSELNVNALELDDSALYLCASSEGGTNTQYFGPGTRLTVL.

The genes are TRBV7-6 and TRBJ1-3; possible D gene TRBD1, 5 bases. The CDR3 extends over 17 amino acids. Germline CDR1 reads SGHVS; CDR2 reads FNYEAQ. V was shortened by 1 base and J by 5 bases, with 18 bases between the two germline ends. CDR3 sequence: CASSLGTTRDSRNTIYF. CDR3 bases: TGTGCCAGCAGCTTAGGGACCACCAGGGATTCCAGAAACACCATATATTTT. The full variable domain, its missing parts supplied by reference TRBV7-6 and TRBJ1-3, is GAGVSQSPRYKVTKRGQDVALRCDPISGHVSLYWYRQALGQGPEFLTYFNYEAQQDKSGLPNDRFSAERPEGSISTLTIQRTEQRDSAMYRCASSLGTTRDSRNTIYFGEGSWLTVV.

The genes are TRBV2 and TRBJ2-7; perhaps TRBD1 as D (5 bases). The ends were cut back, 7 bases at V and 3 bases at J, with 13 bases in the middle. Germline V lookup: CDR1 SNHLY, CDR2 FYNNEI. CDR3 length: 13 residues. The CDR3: CASIDRRVYEQYF. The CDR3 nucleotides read TGTGCCAGCATAGACAGAAGAGTCTACGAGCAGTACTTC.

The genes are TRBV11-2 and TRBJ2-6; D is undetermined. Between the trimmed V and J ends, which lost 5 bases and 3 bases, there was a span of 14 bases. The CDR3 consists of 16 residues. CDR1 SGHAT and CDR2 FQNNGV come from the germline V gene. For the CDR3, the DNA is TGTGCCAGCAGCCCCAGGCCCTTTAGTGGGGCCAACGTCCTGACTTTC. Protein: CASSPRPFSGANVLTF.

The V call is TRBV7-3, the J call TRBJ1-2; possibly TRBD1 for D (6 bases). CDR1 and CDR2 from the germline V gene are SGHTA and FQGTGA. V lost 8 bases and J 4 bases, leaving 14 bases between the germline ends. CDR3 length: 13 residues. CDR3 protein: CASSGGGGYGYTF. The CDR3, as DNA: TGTGCCAGCTCCGGGGGAGGGGGCTATGGCTACACCTTC.

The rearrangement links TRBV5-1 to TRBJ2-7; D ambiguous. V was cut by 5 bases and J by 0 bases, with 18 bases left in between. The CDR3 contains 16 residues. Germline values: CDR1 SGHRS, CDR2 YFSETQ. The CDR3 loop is CASRPTPVQVSYEQYF. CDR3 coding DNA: TGCGCCAGCAGGCCGACACCCGTCCAGGTCTCCTACGAGCAGTACTTC.

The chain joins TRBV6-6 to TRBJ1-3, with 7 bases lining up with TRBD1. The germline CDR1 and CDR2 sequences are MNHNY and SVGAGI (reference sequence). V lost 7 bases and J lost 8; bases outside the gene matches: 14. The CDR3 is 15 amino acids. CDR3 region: CASTPRQGPEHTIYF. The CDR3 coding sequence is TGTGCCAGCACCCCCCGACAGGGACCGGAACACACCATATATTTT.

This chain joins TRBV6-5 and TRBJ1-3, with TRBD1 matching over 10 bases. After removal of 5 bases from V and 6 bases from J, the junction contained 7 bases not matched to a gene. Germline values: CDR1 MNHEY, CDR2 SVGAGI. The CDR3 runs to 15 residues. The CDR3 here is CASSRDRGAENTIYF. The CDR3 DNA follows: TGTGCCAGCAGTCGGGACAGGGGCGCTGAAAACACCATATATTTT.

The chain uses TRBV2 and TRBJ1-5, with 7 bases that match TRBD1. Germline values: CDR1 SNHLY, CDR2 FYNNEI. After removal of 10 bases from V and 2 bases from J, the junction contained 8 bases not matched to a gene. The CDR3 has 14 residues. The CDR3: CAIKLDRGNQPQHF. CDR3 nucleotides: TGTGCCATAAAACTTGACAGGGGCAATCAGCCCCAGCATTTT.